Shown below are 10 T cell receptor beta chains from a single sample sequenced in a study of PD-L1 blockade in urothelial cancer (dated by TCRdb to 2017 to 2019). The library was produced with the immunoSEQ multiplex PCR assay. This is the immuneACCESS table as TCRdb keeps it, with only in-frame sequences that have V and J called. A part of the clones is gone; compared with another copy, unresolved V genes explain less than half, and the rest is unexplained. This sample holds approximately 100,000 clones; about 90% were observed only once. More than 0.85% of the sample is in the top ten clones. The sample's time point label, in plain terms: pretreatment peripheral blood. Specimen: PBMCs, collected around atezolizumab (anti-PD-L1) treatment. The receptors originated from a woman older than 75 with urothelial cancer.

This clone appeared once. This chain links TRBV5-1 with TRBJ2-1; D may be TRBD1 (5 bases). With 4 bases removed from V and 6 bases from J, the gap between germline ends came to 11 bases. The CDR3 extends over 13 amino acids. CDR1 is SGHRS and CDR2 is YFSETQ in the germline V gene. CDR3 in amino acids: CASSRGPRNEQFF. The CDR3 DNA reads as TGCGCCAGCAGCAGGGGCCCCCGCAATGAGCAGTTCTTC.

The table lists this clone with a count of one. CDR3 sequence: CASSYTSGMRYTQYF. The CDR3, as DNA: TGTGCCAGCAGTTACACCAGCGGGATGAGGTATACGCAGTATTTT. The chain is built from TRBV6-6 and TRBJ2-3; TRBD2 agrees at 7 bases. V was pared by 2 bases and J by 7 bases, with 9 bases of the junction left unmatched. The CDR3 extends over 15 amino acids. From germline, CDR1 is MNHNY and CDR2 SVGAGI (reference sequence).

The CDR3 coding sequence is TGTGCCAGCAGTTTCGGGGAGGGGGTTAACACTGAAGCTTTCTTT. Amino acids: CASSFGEGVNTEAFF. The chain uses TRBV28 and TRBJ1-1; possibly TRBD1 for D (6 bases). V lost 3 bases, J lost 2 bases, and 13 bases lay in between. Germline V gene lookup returns CDR1 MDHEN and CDR2 SYDVKM. CDR3 size: 15 residues.

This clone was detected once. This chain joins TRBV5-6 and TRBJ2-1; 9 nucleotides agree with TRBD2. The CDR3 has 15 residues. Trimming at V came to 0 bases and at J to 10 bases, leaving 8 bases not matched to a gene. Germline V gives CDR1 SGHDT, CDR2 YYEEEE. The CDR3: CASSLVAGGPGEQFF. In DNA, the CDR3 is TGTGCCAGCAGCTTGGTTGCGGGAGGGCCGGGGGAGCAGTTCTTC.

The CDR3 sequence: CASSEPLSSGVYGYTF. CDR3 bases: TGTGCCAGCAGTGAACCCCTAAGCTCCGGGGTCTATGGCTACACCTTC. V gene TRBV25-1 combines with J gene TRBJ1-2; D ambiguous. This CDR3 is 16 amino acids long. Germline-derived CDR1 and CDR2 are MGHDK and SYGVNS. V gave up 2 bases and J gave up 4 bases, with 17 bases separating them.

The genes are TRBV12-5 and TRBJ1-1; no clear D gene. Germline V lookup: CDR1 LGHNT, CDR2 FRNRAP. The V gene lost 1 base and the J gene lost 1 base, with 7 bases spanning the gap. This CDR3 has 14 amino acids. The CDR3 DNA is TGTGCTAGTGGTTTGGCGAGTGCGAACACTGAAGCTTTCTTT. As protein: CASGLASANTEAFF.

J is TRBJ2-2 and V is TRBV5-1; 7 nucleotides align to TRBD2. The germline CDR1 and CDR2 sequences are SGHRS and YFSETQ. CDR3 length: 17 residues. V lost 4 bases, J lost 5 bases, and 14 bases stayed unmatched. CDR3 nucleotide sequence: TGCGCCAGCAGCCCCCAAAGGGCGGGAGCAGGGACCGGGGAGCTGTTTTTT. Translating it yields CASSPQRAGAGTGELFF.

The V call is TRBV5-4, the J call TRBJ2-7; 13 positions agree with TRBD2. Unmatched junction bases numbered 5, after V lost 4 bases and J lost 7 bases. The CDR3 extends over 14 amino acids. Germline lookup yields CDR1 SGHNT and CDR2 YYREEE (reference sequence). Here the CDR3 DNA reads TGTGCCAGCAGCCAGGGGGGACTAGCGGGAGAGCAGTACTTC. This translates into CASSQGGLAGEQYF.

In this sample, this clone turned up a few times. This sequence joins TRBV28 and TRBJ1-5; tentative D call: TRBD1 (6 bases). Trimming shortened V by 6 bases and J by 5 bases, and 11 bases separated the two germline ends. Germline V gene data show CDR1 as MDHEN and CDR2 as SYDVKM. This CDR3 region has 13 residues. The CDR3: CASRGDIYQPQHF. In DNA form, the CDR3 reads TGTGCCAGCAGGGGGGACATTTATCAGCCCCAGCATTTT.

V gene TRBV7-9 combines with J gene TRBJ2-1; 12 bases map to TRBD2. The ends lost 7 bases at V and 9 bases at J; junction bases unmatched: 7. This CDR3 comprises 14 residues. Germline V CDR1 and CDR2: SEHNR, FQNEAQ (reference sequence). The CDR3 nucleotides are TGTGCCAGCAATCTAGCGGGAGGGGAGGGTGAGCAGTTCTTC. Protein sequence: CASNLAGGEGEQFF.